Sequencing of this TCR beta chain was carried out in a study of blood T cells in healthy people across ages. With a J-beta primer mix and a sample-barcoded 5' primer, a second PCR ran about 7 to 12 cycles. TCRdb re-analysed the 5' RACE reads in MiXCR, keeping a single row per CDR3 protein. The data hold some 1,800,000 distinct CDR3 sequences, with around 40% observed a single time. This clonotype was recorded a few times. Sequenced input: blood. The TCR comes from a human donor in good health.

CDR3 nucleotides: TGTGCCAGCAGCGACCCGGGACAGGGACACTATGGCTACACCTTC. Its protein product is CASSDPGQGHYGYTF. V is TRBV5-6 and J is TRBJ1-2; 9 nucleotides align to TRBD1. V shed 4 bases, J shed 3 bases, and the junction held 7 bases outside the gene matches. The CDR3 sequence is 15 residues long. CDR1 is SGHDT and CDR2 is YYEEEE in the germline V gene. Complete variable domain (other parts from reference TRBV5-6 and TRBJ1-2): DAGVTQSPTHLIKTRGQQVTLRCSPKSGHDTVSWYQQALGQGPQFIFQYYEEEERQRGNFPDRFSGHQFPNYSSELNVNALLLGDSALYLCASSDPGQGHYGYTFGSGTRLTVV.